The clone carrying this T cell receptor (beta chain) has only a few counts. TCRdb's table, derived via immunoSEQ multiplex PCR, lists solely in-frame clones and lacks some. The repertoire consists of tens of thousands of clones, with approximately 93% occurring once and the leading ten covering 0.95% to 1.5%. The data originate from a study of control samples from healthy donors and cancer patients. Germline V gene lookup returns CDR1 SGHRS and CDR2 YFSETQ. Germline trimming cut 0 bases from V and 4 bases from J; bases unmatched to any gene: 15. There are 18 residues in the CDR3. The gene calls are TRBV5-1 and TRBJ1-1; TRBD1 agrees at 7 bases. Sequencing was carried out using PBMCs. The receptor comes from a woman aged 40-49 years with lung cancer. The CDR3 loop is CASSLALRTLQGITEAFF. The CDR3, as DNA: TGCGCCAGCAGCTTGGCCTTAAGGACCTTACAGGGGATCACTGAAGCTTTCTTT. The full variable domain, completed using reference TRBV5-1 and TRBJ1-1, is KAGVTQTPRYLIKTRGQQVTLSCSPISGHRSVSWYQQTPGQGLQFLFEYFSETQRNKGNFPGRFSGRQFSNSRSEMNVSTLELGDSALYLCASSLALRTLQGITEAFFGQGTRLTVV.